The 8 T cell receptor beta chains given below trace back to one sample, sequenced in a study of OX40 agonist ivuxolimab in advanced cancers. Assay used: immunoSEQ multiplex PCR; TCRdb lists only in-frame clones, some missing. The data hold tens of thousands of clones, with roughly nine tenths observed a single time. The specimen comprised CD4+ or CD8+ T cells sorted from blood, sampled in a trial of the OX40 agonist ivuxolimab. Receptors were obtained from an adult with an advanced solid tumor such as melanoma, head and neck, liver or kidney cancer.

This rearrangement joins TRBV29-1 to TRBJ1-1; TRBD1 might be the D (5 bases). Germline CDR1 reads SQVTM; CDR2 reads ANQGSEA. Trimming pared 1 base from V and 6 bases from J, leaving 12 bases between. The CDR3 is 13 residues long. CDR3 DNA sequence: TGCAGCGTTGAAGGTGACAGTTTCGCTGAAGCTTTCTTT. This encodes CSVEGDSFAEAFF.

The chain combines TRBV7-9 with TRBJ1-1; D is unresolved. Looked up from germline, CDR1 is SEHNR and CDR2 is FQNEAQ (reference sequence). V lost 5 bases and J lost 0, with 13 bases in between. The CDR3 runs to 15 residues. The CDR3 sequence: CASSPPGYMNTEAFF. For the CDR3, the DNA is TGTGCCAGCAGCCCCCCGGGGTACATGAACACTGAAGCTTTCTTT.

CDR3 in amino acids: CASSYLGNHEQFF. CDR3 DNA: TGTGCCAGCAGTTACTTGGGGAACCATGAGCAGTTCTTC. The J gene is TRBJ2-1, the V gene TRBV6-5; the D is unclear. The germline gives CDR1 MNHEY, CDR2 SVGAGI. CDR3 size: 13 residues. V lost 1 base, J lost 8 bases, and 9 bases lay in between.

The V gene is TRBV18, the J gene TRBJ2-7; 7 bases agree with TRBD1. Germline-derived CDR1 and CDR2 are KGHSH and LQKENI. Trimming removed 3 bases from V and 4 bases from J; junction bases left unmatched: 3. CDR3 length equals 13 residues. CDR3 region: CASSPPGQYEQYF. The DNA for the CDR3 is TGTGCCAGCTCACCCCCGGGACAGTACGAGCAGTACTTC.

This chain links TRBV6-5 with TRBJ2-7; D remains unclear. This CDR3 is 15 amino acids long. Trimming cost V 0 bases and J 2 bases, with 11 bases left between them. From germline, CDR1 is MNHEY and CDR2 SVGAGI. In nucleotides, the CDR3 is TGTGCCAGCAGTTACTCGATGCGAGGAGCCTACGAGCAGTACTTC. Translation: CASSYSMRGAYEQYF.

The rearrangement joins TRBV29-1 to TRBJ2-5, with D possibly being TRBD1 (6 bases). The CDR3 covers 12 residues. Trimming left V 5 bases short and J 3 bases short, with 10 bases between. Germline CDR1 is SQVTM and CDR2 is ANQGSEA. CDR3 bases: TGCAGCGTTTTGACAGGAGAAGAGACCCAGTACTTC. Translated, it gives CSVLTGEETQYF.

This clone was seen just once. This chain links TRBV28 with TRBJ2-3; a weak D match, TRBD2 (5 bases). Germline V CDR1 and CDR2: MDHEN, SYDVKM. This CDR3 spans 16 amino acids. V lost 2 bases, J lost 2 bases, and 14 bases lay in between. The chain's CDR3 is CASSLIEEGLTDTQYF. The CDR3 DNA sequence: TGTGCCAGCAGTTTAATCGAAGAGGGTCTCACAGATACGCAGTATTTT.

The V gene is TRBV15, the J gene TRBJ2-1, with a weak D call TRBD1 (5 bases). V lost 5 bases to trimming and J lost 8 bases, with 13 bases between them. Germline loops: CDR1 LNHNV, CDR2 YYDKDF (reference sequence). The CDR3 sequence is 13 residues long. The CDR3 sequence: CATSLGPRDEQFF. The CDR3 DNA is TGTGCCACCAGCCTAGGACCCAGGGATGAGCAGTTCTTC.